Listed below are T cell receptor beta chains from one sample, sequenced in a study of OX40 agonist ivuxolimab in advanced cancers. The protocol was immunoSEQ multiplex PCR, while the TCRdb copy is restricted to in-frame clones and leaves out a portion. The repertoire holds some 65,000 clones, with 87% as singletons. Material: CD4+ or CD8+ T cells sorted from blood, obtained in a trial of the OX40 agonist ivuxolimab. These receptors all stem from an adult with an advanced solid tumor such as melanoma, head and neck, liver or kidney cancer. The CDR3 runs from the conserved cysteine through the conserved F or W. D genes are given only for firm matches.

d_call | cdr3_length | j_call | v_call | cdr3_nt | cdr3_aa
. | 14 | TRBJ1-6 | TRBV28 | TGTGCCAGCAGTTTACGACTGAGTAATTCACCCCTCCACTTT | CASSLRLSNSPLHF
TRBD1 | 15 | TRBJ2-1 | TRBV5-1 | TGCGCCAGCAGCTTGTCCACAGGGGGAAACAATGAGCAGTTCTTC | CASSLSTGGNNEQFF
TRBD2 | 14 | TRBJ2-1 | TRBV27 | TGTGCCAGCAGTTTGGGTGGGAGGGCACGTGAGCAGTTCTTC | CASSLGGRAREQFF
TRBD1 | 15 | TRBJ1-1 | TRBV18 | TGTGCCAGCTCACGGACAGGGGCGTCGAACACTGAAGCTTTCTTT | CASSRTGASNTEAFF
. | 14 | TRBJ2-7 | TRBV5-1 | TGCGCCAGCAGCCGCGACACAGGTACCTACGAGCAGTACTTC | CASSRDTGTYEQYF
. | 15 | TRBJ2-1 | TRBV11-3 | TGTGCCAGCAGACGAGATCCCCGGGACAACAATGAGCAGTTCTTC | CASRRDPRDNNEQFF
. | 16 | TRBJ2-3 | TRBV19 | TGTGCCAGTAGTGTAAATCCGGGACTCATCACAGATACGCAGTATTTT | CASSVNPGLITDTQYF
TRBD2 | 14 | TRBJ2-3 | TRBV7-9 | TGTGCCAGCACCGTGGGCGGGGGTTCAGATACGCAGTATTTT | CASTVGGGSDTQYF
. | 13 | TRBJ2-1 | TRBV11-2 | TGTGCCAGCAGCTTAGTCCCCCCGAATGAGCAGTTCTTC | CASSLVPPNEQFF
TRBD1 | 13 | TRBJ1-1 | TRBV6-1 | TGTGCCAGCAGAGTCGAAGAGACAGGGAGGGCTTTCTTT | CASRVEETGRAFF
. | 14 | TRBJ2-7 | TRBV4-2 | TGTGCCAGCAGCCAAGAGATGCGCTCCTACGAGCAGTACTTC | CASSQEMRSYEQYF
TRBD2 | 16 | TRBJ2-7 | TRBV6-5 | TGTGCCAGCAGTTACTCCGCGGGAGGCCTCTCCTACGAGCAGTACTTC | CASSYSAGGLSYEQYF
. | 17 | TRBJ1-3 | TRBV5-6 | TGTGCCAGCAGCTTGTCCCCGTCGACGGGCTCTGGAAACACCATATATTTT | CASSLSPSTGSGNTIYF
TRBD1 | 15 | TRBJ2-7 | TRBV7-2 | TGTGCCAGCAGCTACTCGACGGGACAGGGGTACGAGCAGTACTTC | CASSYSTGQGYEQYF
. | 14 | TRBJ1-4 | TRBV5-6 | TGTGCCAGCAGCTCCGGGGCAACTAATGAAAAACTGTTTTTT | CASSSGATNEKLFF
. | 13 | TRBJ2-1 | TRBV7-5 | TGTGCCAGAGGGGGGCGGGTGTACAATGAGCAGTTCTTC | CARGGRVYNEQFF
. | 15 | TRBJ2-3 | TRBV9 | TGTGCCAGCAGCCCTCGGCTGGGGGCCGGAGATACGCAGTATTTT | CASSPRLGAGDTQYF
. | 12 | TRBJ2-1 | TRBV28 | TGTGCCAGCAGAGACAGATACAATGAGCAGTTCTTC | CASRDRYNEQFF
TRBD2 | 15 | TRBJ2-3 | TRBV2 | TGTGCCAGCAATTATCGGGTAGCGGGGACAGATACGCAGTATTTT | CASNYRVAGTDTQYF
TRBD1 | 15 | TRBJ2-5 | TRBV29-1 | TGCAGCGTTGAACACCGGGACAGGGGAGTGGAGACCCAGTACTTC | CSVEHRDRGVETQYF
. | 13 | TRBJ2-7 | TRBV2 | TGTGCCAGCAATCCCCTTCTGACCTACGAGCAGTACTTC | CASNPLLTYEQYF
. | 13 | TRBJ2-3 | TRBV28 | TGTGCCAGCACAAGACAGACTACAGATACGCAGTATTTT | CASTRQTTDTQYF
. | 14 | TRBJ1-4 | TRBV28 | TGTGCCAGCAGTTTAGGGATTAGCAGTGAAAAACTGTTTTTT | CASSLGISSEKLFF
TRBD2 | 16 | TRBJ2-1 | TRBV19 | TGTGCCAGTAGTAGAGAGCTAGCGGGGTCCCACAATGAGCAGTTCTTC | CASSRELAGSHNEQFF
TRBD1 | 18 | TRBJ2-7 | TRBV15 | TGTGCCACCAGCAGAGATAGGTCAGTTGGACAGGGCTTCTACGAGCAGTACTTC | CATSRDRSVGQGFYEQYF
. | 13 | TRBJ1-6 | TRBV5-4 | TGTGCCAGCAGCTTCCAGAATAATTCACCCCTCCACTTT | CASSFQNNSPLHF
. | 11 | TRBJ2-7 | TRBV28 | TGTGCCAGCAGTCCGACTCGTATCCAGTACTTC | CASSPTRIQYF
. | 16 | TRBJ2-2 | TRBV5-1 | TGCGCCAGCAGCTGGCTACCTCAGGGGAACACCGGGGAGCTGTTTTTT | CASSWLPQGNTGELFF
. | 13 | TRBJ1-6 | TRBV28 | TGTGCCACCCGGGGTTCATATAATTCACCCCTCCACTTT | CATRGSYNSPLHF
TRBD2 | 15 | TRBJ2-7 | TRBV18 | TGTGCCAGCTCACCACTCTTGGCGGGAGCCCACGAGCAGTACTTC | CASSPLLAGAHEQYF
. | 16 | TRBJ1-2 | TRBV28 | TGTGCCAGCAGGTCCTCCGGGGCGAGGGAAGGGTATGGCTACACCTTC | CASRSSGAREGYGYTF
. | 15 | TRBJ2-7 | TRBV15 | TGTGCCACCAGCAGCGGGGGGCCATACTCCTACGAGCAGTACTTC | CATSSGGPYSYEQYF
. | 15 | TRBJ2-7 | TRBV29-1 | TGCAGCGTTGAATACCGACAGTCGGCAACCTACGAGCAGTACTTC | CSVEYRQSATYEQYF
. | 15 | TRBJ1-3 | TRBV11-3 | TGTGCCAGCAGCTTCGAAGGGGCGTTCGGAAACACCATATATTTT | CASSFEGAFGNTIYF
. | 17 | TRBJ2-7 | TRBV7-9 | TGTGCCAGCAGCTTAGTGCTCCGGGACGGGAAGGGCTACGAGCAGTACTTC | CASSLVLRDGKGYEQYF
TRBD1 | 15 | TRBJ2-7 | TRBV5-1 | TGCGCCAGCAGCTTGGGGACAGGGCAGCCCTACGAGCAGTACTTC | CASSLGTGQPYEQYF
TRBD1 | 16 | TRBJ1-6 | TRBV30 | TGTGCCTACGGACAGGGGGCAAACTCCTATAATTCACCCCTCCACTTT | CAYGQGANSYNSPLHF
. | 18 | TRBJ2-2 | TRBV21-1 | TGTGCCAGCAGCAATGGAACTGAAGCGGAGGCGAACACCGGGGAGCTGTTTTTT | CASSNGTEAEANTGELFF
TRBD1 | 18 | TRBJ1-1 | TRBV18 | TGTGCCAGCTCAGTCTCTTCTCCCGGGACAGGGAGGGACGCTGAAGCTTTCTTT | CASSVSSPGTGRDAEAFF
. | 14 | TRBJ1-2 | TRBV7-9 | TGTGCCAGCAGCCGGACCTCTCTACCCGGTGGCTACACCTTC | CASSRTSLPGGYTF
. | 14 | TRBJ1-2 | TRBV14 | TGTGCCAGCAGCCAAGGTGAAGGGAGGAGTGGCTACACCTTC | CASSQGEGRSGYTF
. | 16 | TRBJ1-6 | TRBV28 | TGTGCCAGCAGTCCTCTAAGGGGCCGGGGTAATTCACCCCTCCACTTT | CASSPLRGRGNSPLHF
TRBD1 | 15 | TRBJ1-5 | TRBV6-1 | TGTGCCAGCAGTGAGGTAGGGGGCGGCAATCAGCCCCAGCATTTT | CASSEVGGGNQPQHF
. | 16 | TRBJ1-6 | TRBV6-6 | TGTGCCAGCAGTTACACGACCGGGACGGGTTATTCACCCCTCCACTTT | CASSYTTGTGYSPLHF
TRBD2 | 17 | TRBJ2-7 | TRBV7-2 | TGTGCCAGCAGGGAAACATGGACTAGCGGGAGGCTCTACGAGCAGTACTTC | CASRETWTSGRLYEQYF
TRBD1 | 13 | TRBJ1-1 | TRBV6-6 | TGTGCCAGCAGGCAGGGGGGAGACGCTGAAGCTTTCTTT | CASRQGGDAEAFF
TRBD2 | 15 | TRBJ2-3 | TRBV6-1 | TGTGCCAGCAGACCCAGCGGGGGCAGCACAGATACGCAGTATTTT | CASRPSGGSTDTQYF
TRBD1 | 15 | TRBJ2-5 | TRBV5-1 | TGCGCCAGCAGCTCGGGACAGGGGACACAAGAGACCCAGTACTTC | CASSSGQGTQETQYF